A selection of T cell receptor beta chains follows, all from one sample in a study of blood T cell repertoires in COVID-19. Method: immunoSEQ multiplex PCR; TCRdb's copy keeps in-frame clones and lacks some. The data contain 72,000 or so clones, approximately 88% of them seen just once; the ten biggest clones take up roughly 6.2%. Material for sequencing was peripheral blood. The receptors were sampled from a man aged 45-60 years with active COVID-19. The CDR3 runs from the conserved cysteine through the conserved F or W. The D gene is left open where the match is weak. Not all rows give a size; the values are once, few, many and, for expanded clones, a class.

D gene | J gene | V gene | clone size | CDR3 protein | CDR3 DNA
TRBD1 | TRBJ1-1 | TRBV6-5 | - | CASSRTGENTEAFF | TGTGCCAGCAGTAGGACAGGAGAGAACACTGAAGCTTTCTTT
TRBD1 | TRBJ1-5 | TRBV5-6 | - | CASSFGTGGQPQHF | TGTGCCAGCAGCTTCGGGACAGGGGGACAGCCCCAGCATTTT
- | TRBJ2-7 | TRBV5-5 | few | CASSLGIGQYYEQYF | TGTGCCAGCAGCTTGGGGATCGGACAGTATTACGAGCAGTACTTC
- | TRBJ1-5 | TRBV7-2 | once | CASSLQGLRQPQHF | TGTGCCAGCAGCTTACAGGGGCTACGGCAGCCCCAGCATTTT
- | TRBJ1-5 | TRBV6-1 | - | CASSDLSRGGSNQPQHF | TGTGCCAGCAGTGACCTTTCACGGGGAGGTAGCAATCAGCCCCAGCATTTT
TRBD2 | TRBJ2-3 | TRBV7-6 | - | CASSLGSGRGTDTQYF | TGTGCCAGCAGCTTAGGTAGCGGGAGAGGTACAGATACGCAGTATTTT
TRBD2 | TRBJ2-3 | TRBV28 | - | CASSLGTSGGLDTQYF | TGTGCCAGCAGTCTTGGGACTAGCGGGGGGTTAGATACGCAGTATTTT
TRBD2 | TRBJ2-3 | TRBV5-1 | once | CASVTGLAGDTQYF | TGCGCCAGTGTAACAGGGCTAGCGGGAGATACGCAGTATTTT
TRBD2 | TRBJ2-2 | TRBV6-5 | medium-sized | CASSYSPSGNAGELFF | TGTGCCAGCAGTTACTCGCCTAGCGGGAACGCCGGGGAGCTGTTTTTT
- | TRBJ2-7 | TRBV28 | - | CASTPGDLRRGQYF | TGTGCCAGCACCCCCGGAGACCTACGTCGGGGGCAGTACTTC